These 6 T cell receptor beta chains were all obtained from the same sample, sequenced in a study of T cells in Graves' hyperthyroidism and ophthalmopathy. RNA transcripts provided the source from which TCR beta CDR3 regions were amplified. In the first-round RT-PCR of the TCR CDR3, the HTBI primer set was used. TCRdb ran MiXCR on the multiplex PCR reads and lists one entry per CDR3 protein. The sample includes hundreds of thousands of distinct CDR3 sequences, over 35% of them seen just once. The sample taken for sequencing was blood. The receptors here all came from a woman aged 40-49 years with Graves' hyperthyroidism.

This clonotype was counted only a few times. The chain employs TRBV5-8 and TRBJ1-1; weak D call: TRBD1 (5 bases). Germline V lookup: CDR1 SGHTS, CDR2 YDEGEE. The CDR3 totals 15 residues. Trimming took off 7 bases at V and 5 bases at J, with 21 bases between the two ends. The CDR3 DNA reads TGTGCCAGCCGCCGACCGGGAGGGGCATATACTGAAGCTTTCTTT. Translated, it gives CASRRPGGAYTEAFF. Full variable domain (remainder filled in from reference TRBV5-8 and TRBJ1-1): EAGVTQSPTHLIKTRGQQATLRCSPISGHTSVYWYQQALGLGLQFLLWYDEGEERNRGNFPPRFSGRQFPNYSSELNVNALELEDSALYLCASRRPGGAYTEAFFGQGTRLTVV.

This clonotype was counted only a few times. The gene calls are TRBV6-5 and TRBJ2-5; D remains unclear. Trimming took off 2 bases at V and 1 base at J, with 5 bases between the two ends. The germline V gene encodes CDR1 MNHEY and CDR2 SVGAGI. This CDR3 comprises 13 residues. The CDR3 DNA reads TGTGCCAGCAGTTACAGGCTCCAAGAGACCCAGTACTTC. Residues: CASSYRLQETQYF.

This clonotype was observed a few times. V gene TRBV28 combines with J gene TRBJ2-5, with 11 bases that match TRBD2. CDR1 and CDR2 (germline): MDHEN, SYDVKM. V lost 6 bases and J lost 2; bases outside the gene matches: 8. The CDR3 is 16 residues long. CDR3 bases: TGTGCCAGCAGAGACATAGCGGGAGGGATACAAGAGACCCAGTACTTC. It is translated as CASRDIAGGIQETQYF.

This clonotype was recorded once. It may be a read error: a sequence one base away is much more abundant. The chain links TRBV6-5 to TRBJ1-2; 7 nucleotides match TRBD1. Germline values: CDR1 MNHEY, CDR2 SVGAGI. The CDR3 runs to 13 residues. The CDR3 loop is CAISYDRADGYTF. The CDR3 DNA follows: TGTGCCATCAGTTACGACAGGGCGGATGGCTACACCTTC.

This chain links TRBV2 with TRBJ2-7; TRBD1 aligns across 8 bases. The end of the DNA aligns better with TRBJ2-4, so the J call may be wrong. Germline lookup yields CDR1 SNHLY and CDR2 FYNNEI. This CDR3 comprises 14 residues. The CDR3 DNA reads TGTGCCAGCAGGCCGACAGGGGTTGTGTACATTCAGTACTTC. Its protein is CASRPTGVVYIQYF.

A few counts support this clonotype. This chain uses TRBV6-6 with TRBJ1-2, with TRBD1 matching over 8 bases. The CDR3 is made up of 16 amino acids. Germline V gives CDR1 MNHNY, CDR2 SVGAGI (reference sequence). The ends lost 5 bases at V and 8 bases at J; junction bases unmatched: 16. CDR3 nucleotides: TGTGCCAGCAGTGCTGGGGACAGGCCTTCTACGGGGGGCTACACCTTC. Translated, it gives CASSAGDRPSTGGYTF.